The clone carrying this T cell receptor (beta chain) was seen a few times. Its antigen is undetermined. This specimen comes from a study of blood T cells in healthy people across ages. Overall study findings and caveats: Roughly linearly, TCR beta diversity per million T cells fell as age increased.

Donors each provided about 9.5 milliliters of peripheral blood. This CDR3 has 14 residues. The V end lost 5 bases, the J end lost 0 bases, and 10 bases lay between the germline ends. A J-beta primer mix and a sample-barcoded 5' primer were used in a second PCR of about 7 to 12 cycles. One entry per CDR3 protein, called by TCRdb with MiXCR from the 5' RACE reads. The sample has 700,000 or so distinct CDR3 sequences; around a fifth are singletons. The specimen sequenced was blood. The chain couples TRBV12-3 or TRBV12-4 to TRBJ2-5, with D unclear. This sequence originates from a man between 65 and 79 years old in good health. The DNA for the CDR3 is TGTGCCAGCAGTACCTCCAGGTACCAAGAGACCCAGTACTTC. Its protein is CASSTSRYQETQYF.